This passage covers 9 T cell receptor beta chains from one sample sequenced in a study of Ad26.COV2.S vaccination and SARS-CoV-2 variants. Assay: immunoSEQ multiplex PCR; the TCRdb copy retains only in-frame clones and omits some. Of around 340,000 clones in the sample, around 88% were seen once. Stated treatment: approximately 18 received Ad26.COV2.S at low or high dose, single or two shots; about 5 received placebo; per-sample allocation not given. Repertoires come from day 63 after the first vaccine or placebo injection. The sample in question was peripheral blood, obtained in a trial of Ad26.COV2.S vaccine versus placebo. The receptor source for this set is a person aged 18 to 59 who received the Ad26.COV2.S COVID-19 vaccine or a placebo.

Concerning this clone: Other DNA sequences within the sample encode an identical CDR3. The chain joins TRBV5-1 to TRBJ2-1; D unresolved. V lost 1 base and J lost 1, with 9 bases in between. This CDR3 has 15 amino acids. Looked up from germline, CDR1 is SGHRS and CDR2 is YFSETQ. DNA of the CDR3: TGCGCCAGCAGCTTGACCGACCCTTCCTACAATGAGCAGTTCTTC. As protein: CASSLTDPSYNEQFF.

The sample holds one count of this clone. This chain joins TRBV6-1 and TRBJ1-1; D not certain. This CDR3 has 16 residues. Germline V lookup: CDR1 MNHNS, CDR2 SASEGT. Between the trimmed V and J ends, which lost 0 bases and 0 bases, there was a span of 11 bases. This chain's CDR3 is CASSEALVRVNTEAFF. The CDR3 bases are TGTGCCAGCAGTGAAGCGCTGGTGAGGGTGAACACTGAAGCTTTCTTT.

The CDR3 sequence: CAISESAGRVLEQYF. The DNA for the CDR3 is TGTGCCATCAGTGAGTCGGCAGGGAGAGTGCTCGAGCAGTACTTC. The chain couples TRBV10-3 to TRBJ2-7; D tentatively fits TRBD1 or TRBD2 (5 bases each). CDR1 and CDR2 from the germline V gene are ENHRY and SYGVKD. V shed 0 bases and J shed 6 bases, with 15 bases lying between them. The CDR3 totals 15 residues.

The chain employs TRBV3-1 (or the pseudogene TRBV3-2) and TRBJ1-1; D may be TRBD1 (5 bases). Looked up from germline, CDR1 is LGHDT and CDR2 is YNNKEL (reference sequence). The CDR3 has 14 amino acids. V shed 4 bases and J shed 3 bases, with 12 bases lying between them. The CDR3: CASSRGTRDTEAFF. CDR3 sequence (DNA): TGTGCCAGCAGCCGTGGCACCAGGGACACTGAAGCTTTCTTT.

V usage is TRBV21-1 and J usage is TRBJ2-5; the D call TRBD2 from the table was never checked on the DNA. TRBV21-1 is a pseudogene segment. The CDR3 totals 14 residues. The CDR3 here is CASSGRGGRETQYF. The DNA for the CDR3 is TGTGCCAGCAGCGGGCGGGGGGGGCGAGAGACCCAGTACTTC.

The chain is built from TRBV12-3 or TRBV12-4 and TRBJ2-7; possible D gene TRBD2, 5 bases. The CDR3 totals 13 residues. Trimming removed 1 base from V and 4 bases from J, with 8 bases in between. The CDR3 DNA sequence: TGTGCCAGCAGTTTAGACCTAGCATACGAGCAGTACTTC. Encoded protein: CASSLDLAYEQYF.

The chain is built from TRBV2 and TRBJ2-6; 7 bases map to TRBD1. V shed 5 bases, J shed 3 bases, and the junction held 7 bases outside the gene matches. This CDR3 has 16 amino acids. CDR1 and CDR2 from the germline V gene are SNHLY and FYNNEI. CDR3 bases: TGTGCCAGCAGTAGGACAGGATTTCGTGGGGCCAACGTCCTGACTTTC. This gives the protein CASSRTGFRGANVLTF.

V is TRBV7-9 and J is TRBJ2-7; possibly TRBD1 for D (6 bases). CDR3 length: 15 residues. Per germline, CDR1 SEHNR and CDR2 FQNEAQ (reference sequence). Deletions cut 6 bases from V and 0 bases from J, with 15 bases between. The CDR3 sequence: CASSTPTGSSYEQYF. For the CDR3, the DNA is TGTGCCAGCAGTACCCCGACAGGTAGCTCCTACGAGCAGTACTTC.

This chain joins TRBV14 and TRBJ1-2, with D tentatively TRBD1 (5 bases). The CDR3 is 12 residues long. Deletions cut 4 bases from V and 8 bases from J, with 11 bases between. Germline CDR1 SGHDN, CDR2 FVKESK. The CDR3 is CASSLGTLGYTF. In DNA form, the CDR3 reads TGTGCCAGCAGCCTTGGGACTCTCGGCTACACCTTC.